This T cell receptor beta chain stems from a study of CD8+ T cells in alopecia areata. Investigators isolated RNA and reverse transcribed it into cDNA to act as the sequencing template. Some clones are missing from TCRdb's copy, which holds only in-frame ones; the method was immunoSEQ multiplex PCR. The sample has about 200,000 clones, approximately 61% seen once; the top ten hold under 1.2%. Sample treatment: oral pan-JAK inhibitor, 5-10 mg twice daily. Researchers picked out CD4+ and CD8+ T cells from PBMCs by sorting. Germline values: CDR1 SQVTM, CDR2 ANQGSEA. The CDR3 extends over 15 amino acids. V was cut by 7 bases and J by 9 bases, with 26 bases left in between.

The chain joins TRBV29-1 to TRBJ2-3, with D perhaps matching TRBD1 or TRBD2 (8 bases each). This sequence originates from a human donor with alopecia areata. The material sequenced was CD4+ T cells sorted from blood, taken at week 24, from a patient treated with tofacitinib. In DNA form, the CDR3 reads TGCAGCGCCAGGGGGCAGCGGGGGCCGAGGTTAACGCAGTATTTT. Translating gives CSARGQRGPRLTQYF.